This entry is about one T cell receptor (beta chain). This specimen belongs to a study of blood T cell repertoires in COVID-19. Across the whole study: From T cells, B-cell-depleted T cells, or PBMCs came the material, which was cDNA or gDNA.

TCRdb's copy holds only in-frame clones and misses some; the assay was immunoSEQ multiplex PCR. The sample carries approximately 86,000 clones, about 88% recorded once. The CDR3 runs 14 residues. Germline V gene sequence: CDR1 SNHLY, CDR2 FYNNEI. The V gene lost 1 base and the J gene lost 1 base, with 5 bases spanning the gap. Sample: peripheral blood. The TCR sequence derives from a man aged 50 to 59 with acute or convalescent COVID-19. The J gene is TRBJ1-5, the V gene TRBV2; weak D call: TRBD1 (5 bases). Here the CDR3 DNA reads TGTGCCAGCAGTGAAGGACAGAGCAATCAGCCCCAGCATTTT. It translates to CASSEGQSNQPQHF.